This T cell receptor (beta chain) is from a study of blood T cell repertoires in COVID-19 (dated by TCRdb to 2018 to 2021). Describing the broader study: Collaborator samples came from the United States, Italy and Spain and covered acute and convalescent phases of COVID-19. The prospective study material was composed of cDNA or gDNA derived from T cells, B-cell-depleted T cells, or PBMCs. The dataset comprised deeply sampled blood TCRbeta repertoires from subjects exposed to, actively infected with, or recovered from COVID-19. A freely available public database, intended as a resource for researchers studying the immune response to SARS-CoV-2, is where the repertoires were released. The samples were drawn from two sources: the first 160 participants of the ongoing ImmuneRACE study, and 1,000 to 1,500 subjects contributed by 6 global collaborators. The sample metadata nearly always contained a de-identified subject ID, COVID-19 status, age in years and sex. HLA class I and class II types, where available, came from metadata supplied by the sample provider rather than from assay-based typing. General findings and caveats noted by the study authors: Clinical and demographic metadata were provided uncurated, with the amount varying by source and participant.

Measured from the cysteine to the phenylalanine, the CDR3 is 12 residues long. The entry retains the CDR3 DNA only, 36 bases that are in frame from base 1. CDR1 and CDR2 are read off the germline V gene as SNHLY and FYNNEI. V is pared back by 9 bases and J by 3 bases, with 12 bases lying between the germline termini. TCRbeta CDR3 regions were amplified from genomic DNA using the immunoSEQ Assay, a bias-controlled multiplex PCR. Under the source paper's analysis protocol: Within the assay, amplification of reference gene primers was used to estimate how many nucleated cells each sample contained. Sequence reads were collapsed and filtered to measure the absolute abundance of every unique TCRbeta CDR3 rearrangement. For each sample, productive Simpson clonality was calculated as the square root of Simpson's diversity index across productive rearrangements. Drawn from immuneACCESS, this table holds only the in-frame rearrangements with V and J called that TCRdb kept. Clones are partly lost; checked studies trace under half to an unresolved V gene and leave the rest unexplained. The D gene and trimming were derived from the DNA, and the V and J assignments and clone size from that table. Across this sample there are under 250,000 clones, with under 90% seen only once. The ten largest clones represent 5.5% to 6.5% of the sample.

Another Seattle source contributed samples from volunteer blood donors who had recovered from COVID-19. The collaborating institutions used their own protocols to collect whole blood in K2EDTA tubes. For TCRbeta analysis, collaborators shipped samples as frozen whole blood, isolated PBMCs, or DNA extracted from either of those sample types. About this clone: Its target antigen remains unknown. No quality values exist for individual bases; no much larger clone is one base distant.

Material for sequencing was peripheral blood. The chain links TRBV2 with TRBJ2-7; a weak D assignment points to TRBD1 (8 bases agree). The clonotype comes from a man in his fifties or sixties who had recovered from COVID-19. DNA sequence: TGTGCCAGACAGGGGGGGAACTACGAGCAGTACTTC. Its translation reads: CARQGGNYEQYF.